One sample yielded the 27 T cell receptor beta chains listed below, sequenced in a study of T cells in Graves' hyperthyroidism and ophthalmopathy (dated by TCRdb to between 2019 and 2020). Libraries were prepared through multiplex PCR. For sequencing, an Illumina HiSeq 2000 was employed. The TCR beta CDR3 regions were amplified from RNA transcripts. The TCR CDR3 was subjected to a first round of RT-PCR using the HTBI primer set and the Qiagen OneStep RT-PCR kit. In TCRdb, the public reads were trimmed at Q25 with fastp and aligned with MiXCR, with productive beta chains retained. Each CDR3 protein appears once, grouped with its most common genes and DNA. In this sample the table shows about 740,000 distinct CDR3 sequences, 14% of which occur a single time. Around 9.6% of the sample is taken by the ten largest. Sequenced: blood. Receptors originate from a woman younger than 30 with Graves' hyperthyroidism.

This clonotype was observed a few times. This chain uses TRBV2 with TRBJ2-2; 11 nucleotides agree with TRBD2. Germline V gives CDR1 SNHLY, CDR2 FYNNEI. The CDR3 loop spans 17 amino acids. Trimming removed 5 bases from V and 5 bases from J; junction bases left unmatched: 10. CDR3 nucleotide sequence: TGTGCCAGCAGTTTTTCTAGCGGGAGGACGGTGACCGGGGAGCTGTTTTTT. Protein sequence: CASSFSSGRTVTGELFF.

The chain carries TRBV27 and TRBJ2-7; 7 positions match TRBD1. Germline trimming cut 7 bases from V and 2 bases from J; bases unmatched to any gene: 11. This CDR3 contains 15 residues. Germline values: CDR1 MNHEY, CDR2 SMNVEV (reference sequence). This CDR3 reads CASKIQGWGPYEQYF. The CDR3, as DNA: TGTGCCAGCAAAATACAGGGGTGGGGCCCCTACGAGCAGTACTTC.

This clonotype was seen just once. CDR3 in amino acids: CAISESRGSPNSPLHF. Written as DNA, the CDR3 is TGTGCCATCAGTGAGTCAAGAGGGAGTCCTAATTCACCCCTCCACTTT. The V and J genes are TRBV10-3 and TRBJ1-6, with D uncertain. Germline V gene sequence: CDR1 ENHRY, CDR2 SYGVKD. This CDR3 has 16 residues. Trimming stripped 0 bases from V and 6 bases from J, with 12 bases between.

This clonotype has a handful of counts. The rearrangement links TRBV5-1 to TRBJ2-2, with TRBD1 matching over 9 bases. CDR1 is SGHRS, CDR2 YFSETQ, per germline. The length of the CDR3 is 18 residues. V was pared by 3 bases and J by 5 bases, with 14 bases of the junction left unmatched. The CDR3 nucleotides are TGCGCCAGCAGCTCGCCCGCCGGACAGGGGTTGGGAACCGGGGAGCTGTTTTTT. It yields the protein CASSSPAGQGLGTGELFF.

This clonotype was seen repeatedly, ten times or more. The rearrangement links TRBV20-1 to TRBJ1-1, with D perhaps matching TRBD1 (5 bases). Germline V gene data show CDR1 as DFQATT and CDR2 as SNEGSKA (reference sequence). This CDR3 contains 13 residues. Trimming shortened V by 7 bases and J by 0 bases, and 12 bases separated the two germline ends. The CDR3 nucleotides read TGCAGTGGCGCCCGGGGCCTGAACACTGAAGCTTTCTTT. Translation: CSGARGLNTEAFF.

This clonotype was recorded many times. V usage is TRBV29-1 and J usage is TRBJ2-7; no firm D call. V was trimmed by 6 bases and J by 2 bases, leaving 17 bases between them. This CDR3 contains 14 residues. Germline-derived CDR1 and CDR2 are SQVTM and ANQGSEA. The CDR3 protein is CSVKLGRSAYEQYF. CDR3 nucleotides: TGCAGCGTCAAGCTCGGACGCAGTGCCTACGAGCAGTACTTC.

As for this clonotype: A much larger clone lies one base from this, so it may be a read error. The V gene is TRBV7-2, the J gene TRBJ1-6; no reliable D call. Germline CDR1 SGHTA, CDR2 FQGNSA. Deletions cut 1 base from V and 13 bases from J, with 8 bases between. The CDR3 contains 12 residues. The CDR3, as DNA: TGTGCCAGCAGCTTAGGCCTCCCGCCCCTCCACTTT. Protein: CASSLGLPPLHF.

The sample holds many counts of this clonotype. V usage is TRBV7-6 and J usage is TRBJ2-7, with 7 bases lining up with TRBD2. This CDR3 comprises 16 residues. The junction had 14 bases not matched to a gene; V was cut back by 4 bases and J by 5 bases. CDR1 and CDR2 (germline): SGHVS, FNYEAQ. In DNA form, the CDR3 reads TGTGCCAGCAGCTCGAGGGCCAGCGGGAATATCGACGAGCAGTACTTC. This gives the protein CASSSRASGNIDEQYF.

This chain joins TRBV7-6 and TRBJ2-7, with D possibly being TRBD2 (7 bases). Trimming took off 5 bases at V and 5 bases at J, with 22 bases between the two ends. The CDR3 has 16 residues. The germline V gene encodes CDR1 SGHVS and CDR2 FNYEAQ. CDR3 in DNA: TGTGCCAGCAGCAGCCGCGGGAGCGGGGACACCCACGAGCAGTACTTC. Translated: CASSSRGSGDTHEQYF.

This clonotype was observed many times. Sequence at one end of the junction differs from germline and may be a read error. The chain employs TRBV28 and TRBJ2-2; the match to TRBD2 covers 7 bases. Germline V gives CDR1 MDHEN, CDR2 SYDVKM. The CDR3 sequence is 15 residues long. CDR3 in amino acids: CASREGGPWTGELFF. The CDR3 coding sequence is TGTGCAAGCAGAGAGGGAGGGCCGTGGACCGGGGAGCTGTTTTTT.

In its sample, this clonotype was seen a few times. The gene calls are TRBV27 and TRBJ2-2; TRBD1 is a possible D gene (5 bases). This CDR3 is built from 13 residues. Per the germline V gene, CDR1 is MNHEY and CDR2 is SMNVEV (reference sequence). Trimming pared 4 bases from V and 7 bases from J, leaving 10 bases between. The CDR3, as DNA: TGTGCCAGCAGTTCTCAGGGTAGCGGGGAGCTGTTTTTT. It translates to CASSSQGSGELFF.

This clonotype was detected only a few times. The rearrangement uses TRBV20-1 and TRBJ1-6; D unresolved. Trimming removed 1 base from V and 8 bases from J, with 6 bases in between. This CDR3 is built from 12 residues. Per the germline V gene, CDR1 is DFQATT and CDR2 is SNEGSKA (reference sequence). DNA for the CDR3: TGCAGTGCTAGAGTCCCCTATTCACCCCTCCACTTT. Protein sequence: CSARVPYSPLHF.

A word on this clonotype: A much larger clone differs by one base, so this may be a read error. The CDR3 does not end in the conserved phenylalanine or tryptophan, so this is likely a read error. The chain links TRBV11-2 to TRBJ2-1; TRBD1 or TRBD2 may be the D gene (5 bases each). Germline V gives CDR1 SGHAT, CDR2 FQNNGV. V lost 0 bases, J lost 4 bases, and 10 bases lay in between. This CDR3 contains 15 residues. CDR3 sequence: CASSLDGTVYNEQFV. CDR3 nucleotide sequence: TGTGCCAGCAGCTTAGACGGGACGGTATACAATGAGCAGTTCGTC.

This clonotype was observed at least ten times. The CDR3 DNA reads as TGTGCCAGCAGCTTAAGCGGTGGCGGCTACTACGAGCAGTACTTC. This translates into CASSLSGGGYYEQYF. The gene calls are TRBV7-2 and TRBJ2-7; the D gene is possibly TRBD2 (5 bases). The CDR3 is 15 amino acids. Trimming removed 2 bases at V and 3 bases at J, with 14 bases between. Per germline, CDR1 SGHTA and CDR2 FQGNSA.

This clonotype was detected only once. The conserved final phenylalanine or tryptophan is absent from the CDR3, which likely points to a read error. The chain couples TRBV30 to TRBJ2-7; 8 nucleotides align to TRBD1. CDR1 is GTSNPN, CDR2 SVGIG, per germline (reference sequence). This CDR3 is 13 amino acids long. CDR3 sequence: CAWERDRYYEQYL. In nucleotides, the CDR3 is TGCGCCTGGGAAAGGGACAGGTACTACGAGCAGTACCTC.

This chain joins TRBV7-2 and TRBJ1-3; possible D gene TRBD1, 5 bases. The V and J ends lost 5 bases and 2 bases respectively, with 13 bases between them. The length of the CDR3 is 15 residues. Germline loops: CDR1 SGHTA, CDR2 FQGNSA. CDR3 nucleotides: TGTGCCAGCAGCCGAGCGGGGACCCCTGGAAACACCATATATTTT. It is translated as CASSRAGTPGNTIYF.

V is TRBV6-1 and J is TRBJ1-5; no reliable D call. The CDR3 is 16 amino acids. Deletions cut 4 bases from V and 1 base from J, with 14 bases between. Per germline, CDR1 MNHNS and CDR2 SASEGT. The CDR3 here is CASSALSGISNQPQHF. CDR3 coding DNA: TGTGCCAGCAGTGCCCTTTCCGGGATAAGCAATCAGCCCCAGCATTTT.

This clonotype was detected a few times. V usage is TRBV18 and J usage is TRBJ2-5; D uncertain. The ends were cut back, 2 bases at V and 4 bases at J, with 14 bases in the middle. CDR3 length: 15 amino acids. CDR1 is KGHSH and CDR2 is LQKENI in the germline V gene. The DNA of the CDR3 is TGTGCCAGCTCACCAACCCTAGTCGATGGAGAGACCCAGTACTTC. Its protein is CASSPTLVDGETQYF.

The V and J genes are TRBV7-2 and TRBJ2-1, with 7 bases aligning to TRBD1. This CDR3 comprises 14 residues. Per germline, CDR1 SGHTA and CDR2 FQGNSA. V was pared by 4 bases and J by 7 bases, with 7 bases of the junction left unmatched. This CDR3 reads CASSYYRGINEQFF. The CDR3 coding sequence is TGTGCCAGCAGCTATTACAGGGGTATAAATGAGCAGTTCTTC.

This clonotype occurred a few times. The chain links TRBV28 to TRBJ1-2; D gene ambiguous. V was pared by 7 bases and J by 6 bases, with 24 bases between. This CDR3 is 16 amino acids long. CDR1 MDHEN and CDR2 SYDVKM come from the germline V gene. The CDR3 here is CASTIPLGEGDHGYTF. The CDR3 DNA is TGTGCCAGCACCATACCCCTCGGTGAGGGAGACCATGGCTACACCTTC.

The table lists this clonotype with a few counts. The V gene is TRBV7-9, the J gene TRBJ2-1; 7 positions agree with TRBD2. The CDR3 contains 13 residues. V dropped 4 bases and J dropped 6; count of bases not matched to a gene: 3. Germline-derived CDR1 and CDR2 are SEHNR and FQNEAQ (reference sequence). The CDR3 here is CASSSRGSNEQFF. CDR3 sequence (DNA): TGTGCCAGCAGCTCGCGGGGGTCCAATGAGCAGTTCTTC.

The genes are TRBV20-1 and TRBJ2-7; weak D call: TRBD1 (6 bases). CDR1 and CDR2 (germline): DFQATT, SNEGSKA (reference sequence). The CDR3 is 15 residues long. Trimming pared 0 bases from V and 2 bases from J, leaving 14 bases between. The CDR3 sequence is CSARDWTADPYEQYF. The CDR3 DNA follows: TGCAGTGCTAGAGATTGGACAGCGGACCCCTACGAGCAGTACTTC.

This clonotype was seen many times. The rearrangement joins TRBV20-1 to TRBJ2-1; TRBD2 matches at 12 bases. The CDR3 has 15 amino acids. The V segment lost 6 bases and the J segment 2 bases; nucleotides outside the gene matches: 5. Germline V CDR1 and CDR2: DFQATT, SNEGSKA (reference sequence). CDR3 region: CSAATSGRTYNEQFF. The CDR3 nucleotides read TGCAGTGCCGCTACTAGCGGGAGGACCTACAATGAGCAGTTCTTC.

This clonotype was seen a handful of times. This chain uses TRBV4-1 with TRBJ2-7; 7 bases fit TRBD1. Germline-derived CDR1 and CDR2 are MGHRA and YSYEKL. Trimming cost V 1 base and J 4 bases; bases outside gene matches: 7. This CDR3 contains 15 residues. CDR3 sequence: CASSQGPGGWYEQYF. CDR3 bases: TGCGCCAGCAGCCAAGGGCCAGGGGGATGGTACGAGCAGTACTTC.

To note about this clonotype: This may stem from a read error, because a much larger clone lies one nucleotide away. J is TRBJ1-2 and V is TRBV3-1; 11 nucleotides line up with TRBD1. Germline values: CDR1 LGHDT, CDR2 YNNKEL (reference sequence). This CDR3 comprises 15 residues. The CDR3 spells CASGQGTGGHYGYTF. Written as DNA, the CDR3 is TGTGCCAGCGGCCAAGGGACAGGGGGTCACTATGGCTACACCTTC.

This clonotype was detected only a few times. The chain links TRBV24-1 to TRBJ1-1; the D gene is possibly TRBD1 (5 bases). The CDR3 has 14 amino acids. Germline lookup yields CDR1 KGHDR and CDR2 SFDVKD. With 10 bases removed from V and 0 bases from J, the gap between germline ends came to 14 bases. CDR3 sequence: CATLHRLMNTEAFF. The CDR3 coding sequence is TGTGCCACTCTTCACAGGTTAATGAACACTGAAGCTTTCTTT.

The genes are TRBV9 and TRBJ2-1, with a tentative D call TRBD1 (5 bases). This CDR3 region has 13 residues. The V and J ends lost 3 bases and 7 bases respectively, with 11 bases between them. CDR1 and CDR2 from the germline V gene are SGDLS and YYNGEE. The CDR3, as DNA: TGTGCCAGCAGCGCTACAGGTTGGAATGAGCAGTTCTTC. Translation gives CASSATGWNEQFF.